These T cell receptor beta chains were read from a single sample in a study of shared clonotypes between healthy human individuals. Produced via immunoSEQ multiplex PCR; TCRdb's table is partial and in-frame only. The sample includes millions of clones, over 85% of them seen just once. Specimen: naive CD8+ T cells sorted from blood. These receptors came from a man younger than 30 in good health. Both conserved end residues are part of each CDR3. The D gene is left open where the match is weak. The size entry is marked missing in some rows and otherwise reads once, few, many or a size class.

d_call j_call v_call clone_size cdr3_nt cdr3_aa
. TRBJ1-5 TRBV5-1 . TGCGCCAGCAGCTTTATGGGGGCGCGGGATCAGCCCCAGCATTTT CASSFMGARDQPQHF
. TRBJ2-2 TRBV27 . TGTGCCACCTCGAGGGGAGGGGACAGTCGCACCGGGGAGCTGTTTTTT CATSRGGDSRTGELFF
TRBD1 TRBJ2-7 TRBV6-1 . TGTGCCAGCAGCCCCGGACAGGGACTTGACGAGCAGTACTTC CASSPGQGLDEQYF
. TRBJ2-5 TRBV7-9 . TGTGCCAGCAGCTTAGACGGGAGAGAGACCCAGTACTTC CASSLDGRETQYF
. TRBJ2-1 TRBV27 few TGTGCCAGCAGGAGCTCCTACAATGAGCAGTTCTTC CASRSSYNEQFF
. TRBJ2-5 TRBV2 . TGTGCCAGCAGTTTCTTGAGGCATGAGACCCAGTACTTC CASSFLRHETQYF
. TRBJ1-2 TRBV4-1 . TGCGCCAGCAGCCAGGGAGACAGATACAACTATGGCTACACCTTC CASSQGDRYNYGYTF
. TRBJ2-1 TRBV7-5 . TGTGCCAGAAGCTCGTCTTGGACAGGGGGCAACAATGAGCAGTTCTTC CARSSSWTGGNNEQFF
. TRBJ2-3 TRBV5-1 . TGCGCCAGCAGCTATGGGGAGGCTAGCACAGATACGCAGTATTTT CASSYGEASTDTQYF
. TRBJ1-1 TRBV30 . TGTGCCTGGAGCCCCCCCCTCACTGAAGCTTTCTTT CAWSPPLTEAFF
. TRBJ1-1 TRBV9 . TGTGCCAGCAGCGTAGCAGCGGGCAAACTGAGCACTGAAGCTTTCTTT CASSVAAGKLSTEAFF
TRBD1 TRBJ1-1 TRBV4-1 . TGCGCCAGCAGCTCCGGAGGGGGCACCACTGAAGCTTTCTTT CASSSGGGTTEAFF
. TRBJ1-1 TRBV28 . TGTGCCAGCAGCCTCTGGGGAGGCCCGAACACTGAAGCTTTCTTT CASSLWGGPNTEAFF
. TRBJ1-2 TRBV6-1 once TGTGCCAGCAGTGAAGCCCCAGCCGAATCCAACTATGGCTACACCTTC CASSEAPAESNYGYTF
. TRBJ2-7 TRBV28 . TGTGCCAGCAGTTTAGGCAGGTCCTACGAGCAGTACTTC CASSLGRSYEQYF
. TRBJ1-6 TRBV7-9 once TGTGCCAGCAGCTCCCGTAGTGGGATAGATAATTCACCCCTCCACTTT CASSSRSGIDNSPLHF
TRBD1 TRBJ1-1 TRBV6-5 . TGTGCCAGCAGAAGACAGGGAGCGAACACTGAAGCTTTCTTT CASRRQGANTEAFF
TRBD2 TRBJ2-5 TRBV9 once TGTGCCAGCAGCGCCGGGACTAGCGGGGCTCAAGAGACCCAGTACTTC CASSAGTSGAQETQYF
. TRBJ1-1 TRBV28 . TGTGCCAGCAGTCCCCTAAGGGGCACTGAAGCTTTCTTT CASSPLRGTEAFF
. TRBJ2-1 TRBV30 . TGTGCCTGGAGTGTCCTAGCGAGCAATGAGCAGTTCTTC CAWSVLASNEQFF
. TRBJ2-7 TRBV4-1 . TGCGCCAGCAGCCTAACGACGGGAACGCAAGAGCAGTACTTC CASSLTTGTQEQYF
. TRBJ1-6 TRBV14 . TGTGCCAGCAGCCAAGATGGGGGCTCCTATAATTCACCCCTCCACTTT CASSQDGGSYNSPLHF
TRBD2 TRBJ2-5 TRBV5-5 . TGTGCCAGCACCCGGGCGGGAGGGCTCCAAGAGACCCAGTACTTC CASTRAGGLQETQYF
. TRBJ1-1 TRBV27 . TGTGCCAGCAGTTTTTCAGGGAACACTGAAGCTTTCTTT CASSFSGNTEAFF
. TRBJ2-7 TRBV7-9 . TGTGCCAGCAGCTACGGGACATCCTACGAGCAGTACTTC CASSYGTSYEQYF
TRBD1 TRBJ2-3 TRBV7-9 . TGTGCCAGCAGCTCCCGGGACAGGGGAAGAGATACGCAGTATTTT CASSSRDRGRDTQYF
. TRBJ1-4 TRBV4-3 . TGCGCCAGCAGCCAAGGGGGCTCGCTGAATAGGGGGAATGAAAAACTGTTTTTT CASSQGGSLNRGNEKLFF
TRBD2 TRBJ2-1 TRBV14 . TGTGCCAGCAGCCAAACGGGGGGTGTCTACAATGAGCAGTTCTTC CASSQTGGVYNEQFF
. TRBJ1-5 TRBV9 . TGTGCCAGCAGCGTACGGGCGGAGCCGTACAATCAGCCCCAGCATTTT CASSVRAEPYNQPQHF
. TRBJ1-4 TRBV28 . TGTGCCAGCAGTTCCTACCAGGGATCTGATGAAAAACTGTTTTTT CASSSYQGSDEKLFF
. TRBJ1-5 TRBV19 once TGTGCCAGTAGTATTTTAGGGTCCCCGCTCTATAGCAATCAGCCCCAGCATTTT CASSILGSPLYSNQPQHF
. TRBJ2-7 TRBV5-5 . TGTGCCAGCATCGGTCGGGACTCACAGGGACACGAGCAGTACTTC CASIGRDSQGHEQYF
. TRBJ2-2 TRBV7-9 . TGTGCCAGCGAGGGCCTCACCGGGGAGCTGTTTTTT CASEGLTGELFF
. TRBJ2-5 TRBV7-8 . TGTGCCAGCAGTCACGACGAGGAGACCCAGTACTTC CASSHDEETQYF
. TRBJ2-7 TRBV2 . TGTGCCACTGAGGAGGGGGGGGACCCCTACGAGCAGTACTTC CATEEGGDPYEQYF
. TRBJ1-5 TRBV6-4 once TGTGCCAGCCGACGAGGGTTTCAGCCCCAGCATTTT CASRRGFQPQHF
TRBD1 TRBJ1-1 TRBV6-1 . TGTGCCAGCAGGGCAGGGGGCCTTAGCACTGAAGCTTTCTTT CASRAGGLSTEAFF
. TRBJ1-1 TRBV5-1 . TGCGCCAGCAGCTTGGATGGGGTGGGTACTGAAGCTTTCTTT CASSLDGVGTEAFF
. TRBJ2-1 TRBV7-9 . TGTGCCACCCCCCAGGGCGATGAGCAGTTCTTC CATPQGDEQFF
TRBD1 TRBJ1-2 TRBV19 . TGTGCCAGTAGTGCGACAGGGTATGGTGGCTACACCTTC CASSATGYGGYTF
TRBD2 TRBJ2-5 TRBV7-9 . TGTGCCAGCAGCACGTCAGGACTAGCGGGAGGGCAAGAGACCCAGTACTTC CASSTSGLAGGQETQYF
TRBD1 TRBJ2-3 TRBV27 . TGTGCCAGCAGTTCTACAGGGGGTCTGGATACGCAGTATTTT CASSSTGGLDTQYF
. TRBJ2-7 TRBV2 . TGTGCCAGCAGTGCTAGGGGGTCCTACGAGCAGTACTTC CASSARGSYEQYF
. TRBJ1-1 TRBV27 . TGTGCCAGCAGTTTATCCCGAGGGTCTATCACTGAAGCTTTCTTT CASSLSRGSITEAFF
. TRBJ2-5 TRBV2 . TGTGCCAGCAGGGCGGGTTCTGAAGAGACCCAGTACTTC CASRAGSEETQYF
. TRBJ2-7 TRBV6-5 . TGTGCCAGCAGTGACGGAAACTACGAGCAGTACTTC CASSDGNYEQYF
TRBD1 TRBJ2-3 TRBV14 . TGTGCCAGCAGCCAAGAAATGTGGGACAGAGCAGATACGCAGTATTTT CASSQEMWDRADTQYF
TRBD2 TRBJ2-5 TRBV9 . TGTGCCAGCACCCTAGGTGGCGGGGGGCGTGAGACCCAGTACTTC CASTLGGGGRETQYF
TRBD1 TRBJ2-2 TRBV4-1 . TGCGCCAGCAGCCCCGGGACAGGGGGCACCGGGGAGCTGTTTTTT CASSPGTGGTGELFF
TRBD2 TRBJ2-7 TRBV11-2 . TGTGCCAGCACCGTAGCGGGGCCCTACGAGCAGTACTTC CASTVAGPYEQYF
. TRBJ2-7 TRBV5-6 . TGTGCCAGCAGCCCGGGACACCACTACGAGCAGTACTTC CASSPGHHYEQYF
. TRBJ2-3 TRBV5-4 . TGTGCCAGCAGCTTGTCCGCGACCGGGAATACGCAGTATTTT CASSLSATGNTQYF
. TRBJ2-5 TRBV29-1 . TGCAGCGTTGAAGTACCGTTGCGGTTTCAAGAGACCCAGTACTTC CSVEVPLRFQETQYF
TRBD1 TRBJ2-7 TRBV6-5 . TGTGCCAGCACTCCCGGACAGGGGGCCCCCTACGAGCAGTACTTC CASTPGQGAPYEQYF